This T cell receptor (beta chain) was identified in a study of blood T cell repertoires in COVID-19. Whole-study context: The study drew acute and convalescent COVID-19 samples from the United States, Italy and Spain. PBMCs, B-cell-depleted T cells, or T cells provided the cDNA or gDNA that made up the material.

Germline V gene data show CDR1 as ENHRY and CDR2 as SYGVKD. This CDR3 has 15 residues. The V gene lost 0 bases and the J gene lost 2 bases, with 7 bases spanning the gap. Methods used by the authors: Estimates of nucleated cell counts were drawn from the amplification of reference gene primers. Clones were sequenced by immunoSEQ multiplex PCR, and TCRdb holds only the in-frame ones, with some missing. V, J and clone size are those of that table, while D and trimming were read from the DNA. The sample lists around 270,000 clones, around 84% occurring once. The clonotype originates from a man aged 55 to 69 with acute or convalescent COVID-19. The sample consisted of peripheral blood. This chain joins TRBV10-3 and TRBJ2-2, with D unclear. Here the CDR3 DNA reads TGTGCCATCAGTGAGTCGACTCTCAACACCGGGGAGCTGTTTTTT. Protein: CAISESTLNTGELFF.